This TCR beta chain originates from a study of T cell responses to AZD1222 COVID-19 vaccine. Comments on this clone: Its cognate antigen is unknown.

Analyses pooled second doses at about 4 or about 12 weeks. Here immunoSEQ multiplex PCR was the method, and the copy in TCRdb shows in-frame clones only, minus some. The sample carries 150,000 to 200,000 clones, under 95% recorded once. Study observations and caveats: Spike as a whole was targeted by vaccine-associated CD4 TCRs, dominant at 160-218 and 743-854. Donors skewed white British and female; clonal diversity was possibly underestimated. Seropositivity was recorded at baseline in only five to seven AZD1222 recipients.

This sequence was found in an adult who received the AZD1222 COVID-19 vaccine. Specimen: peripheral blood, collected 28 days after the second AZD1222 dose.

The CDR3 nucleotides are TGCGCCAGCAGCCCGGGGACAGGGGTATATGGCTACACCTTC. Amino acids: CASSPGTGVYGYTF. The chain has TRBV4-3 and TRBJ1-2; 10 nucleotides agree with TRBD1. The CDR3 totals 14 residues. The germline gives CDR1 LGHNA, CDR2 YSLEER. V shed 4 bases, J shed 5 bases, and the junction held 4 bases outside the gene matches.